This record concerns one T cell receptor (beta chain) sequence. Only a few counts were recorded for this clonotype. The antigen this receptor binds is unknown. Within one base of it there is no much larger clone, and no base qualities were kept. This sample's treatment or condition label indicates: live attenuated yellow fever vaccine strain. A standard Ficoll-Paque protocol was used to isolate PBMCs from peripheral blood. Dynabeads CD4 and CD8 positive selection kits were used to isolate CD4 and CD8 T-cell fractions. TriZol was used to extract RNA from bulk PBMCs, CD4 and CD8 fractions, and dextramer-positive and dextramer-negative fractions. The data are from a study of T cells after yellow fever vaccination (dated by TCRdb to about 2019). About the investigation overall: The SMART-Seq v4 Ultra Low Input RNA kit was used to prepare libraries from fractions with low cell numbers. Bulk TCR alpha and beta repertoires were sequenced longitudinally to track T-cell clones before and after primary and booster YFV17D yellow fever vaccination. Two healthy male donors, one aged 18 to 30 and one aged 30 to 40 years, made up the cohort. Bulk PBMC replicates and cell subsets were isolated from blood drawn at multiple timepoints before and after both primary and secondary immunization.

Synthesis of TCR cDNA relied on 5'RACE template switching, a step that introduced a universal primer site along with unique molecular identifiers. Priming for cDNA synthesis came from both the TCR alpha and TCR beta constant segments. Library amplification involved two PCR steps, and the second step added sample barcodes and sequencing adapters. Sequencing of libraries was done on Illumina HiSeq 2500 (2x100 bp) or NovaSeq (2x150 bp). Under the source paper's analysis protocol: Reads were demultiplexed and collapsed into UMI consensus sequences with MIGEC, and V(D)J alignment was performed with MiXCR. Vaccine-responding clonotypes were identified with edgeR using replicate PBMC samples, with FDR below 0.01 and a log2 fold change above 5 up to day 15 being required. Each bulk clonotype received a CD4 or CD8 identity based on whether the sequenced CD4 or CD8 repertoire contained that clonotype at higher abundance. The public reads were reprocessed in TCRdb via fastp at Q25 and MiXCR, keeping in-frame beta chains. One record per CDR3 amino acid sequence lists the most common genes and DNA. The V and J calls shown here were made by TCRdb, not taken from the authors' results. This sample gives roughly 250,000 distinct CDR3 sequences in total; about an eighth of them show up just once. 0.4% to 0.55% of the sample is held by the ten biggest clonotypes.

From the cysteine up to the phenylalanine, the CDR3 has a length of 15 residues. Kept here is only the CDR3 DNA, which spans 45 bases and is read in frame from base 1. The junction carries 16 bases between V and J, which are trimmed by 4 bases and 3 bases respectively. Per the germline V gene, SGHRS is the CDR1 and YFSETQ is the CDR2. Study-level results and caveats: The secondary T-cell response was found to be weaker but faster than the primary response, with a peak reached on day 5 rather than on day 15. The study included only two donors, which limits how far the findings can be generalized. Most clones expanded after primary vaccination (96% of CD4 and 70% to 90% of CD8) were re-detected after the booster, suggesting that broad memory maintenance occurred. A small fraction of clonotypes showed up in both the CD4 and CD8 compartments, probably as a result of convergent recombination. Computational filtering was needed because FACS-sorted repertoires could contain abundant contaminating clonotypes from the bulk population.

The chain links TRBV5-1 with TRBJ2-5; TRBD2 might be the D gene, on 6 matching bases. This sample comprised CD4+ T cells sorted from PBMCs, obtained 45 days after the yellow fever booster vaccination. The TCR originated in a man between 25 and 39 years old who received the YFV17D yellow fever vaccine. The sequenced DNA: TGCGCCAGCAGCACATCCGGGACTCCCGAAGAGACCCAGTACTTC. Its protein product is CASSTSGTPEETQYF.